One sample yielded the 9 T cell receptor beta chains listed below, sequenced in a study of T cell repertoires in cytomegalovirus infection. Each CDR3 protein gets one entry after TCRdb re-called the reads with MiXCR. This repertoire shows tens of thousands of distinct CDR3 sequences, roughly 20% found once; its top ten account for 64%. Their antigen targets remain unknown. The sequencing here drew on CD8+ T cells from cultured PBMCs, taken from culture after CMV antigen stimulation. The receptors here all came from a human donor in good health (CMV status not recorded). Some clones in this sample may be carry-over from other donors' samples.

This clonotype was observed a handful of times. The J gene is TRBJ2-2, the V gene TRBV7-6; no reliable D call. The CDR3 is 13 amino acids. Trimming removed 5 bases from V and 3 bases from J, with 7 bases in between. The germline gives CDR1 SGHVS, CDR2 FNYEAQ. CDR3 loop: CASSRRDTGELFF. In DNA form, the CDR3 reads TGTGCCAGCAGCCGCCGGGACACCGGGGAGCTGTTTTTT.

The V call is TRBV28, the J call TRBJ2-7; TRBD1 matches at 8 bases. The J segment lost 7 bases and the V segment lost 10 bases, leaving 15 bases of the junction unmatched. The CDR3 covers 14 residues. Germline loops: CDR1 MDHEN, CDR2 SYDVKM. CDR3 bases: TGTGCCACCAACGGAAATACAGGGGGATGGGAGCAGTACTTC. Residues: CATNGNTGGWEQYF.

The chain carries TRBV7-2 and TRBJ2-7; D unclear. The CDR3 loop spans 13 amino acids. Trimming stripped 2 bases from V and 4 bases from J, with 9 bases between. Germline CDR1 and CDR2: SGHTA and FQGNSA. CDR3 coding DNA: TGTGCCAGCAGCTTAAGCCCAGGATACGAGCAGTACTTC. Translation: CASSLSPGYEQYF.

By sample share, this clonotype is medium-sized (0.01 to 0.1%). The chain carries TRBV12-5 and TRBJ2-4; a weak D match, TRBD1 (6 bases). The V end lost 3 bases, the J end lost 6 bases, and 21 bases lay between the germline ends. Germline-derived CDR1 and CDR2 are LGHNT and FRNRAP. The CDR3 spans 17 residues. CDR3 loop: CASGFDQNRDLRNIQYF. The CDR3 DNA follows: TGTGCTAGTGGTTTCGATCAAAACAGGGATCTTCGAAACATTCAGTACTTC.

This clonotype was seen more than once but under ten times. This sequence joins TRBV9 and TRBJ2-6; tentative D call: TRBD1 (6 bases). The V end lost 3 bases, the J end lost 0 bases, and 16 bases lay between the germline ends. The CDR3 sequence is 18 residues long. Germline CDR1 reads SGDLS; CDR2 reads YYNGEE. CDR3 coding DNA: TGTGCCAGCAGCGCCTTACTCACAGGGATCTCTGGGGCCAACGTCCTGACTTTC. It specifies CASSALLTGISGANVLTF.

This clonotype has only a few counts. V is TRBV5-1 and J is TRBJ1-1, with D uncertain. The V end lost 0 bases, the J end lost 1 base, and 16 bases lay between the germline ends. The CDR3 is 17 residues long. Per germline, CDR1 SGHRS and CDR2 YFSETQ. CDR3 in amino acids: CASSLERRSGPNTEAFF. The DNA of the CDR3 is TGCGCCAGCAGCTTGGAAAGGAGGTCAGGCCCGAACACTGAAGCTTTCTTT.

The chain employs TRBV9 and TRBJ2-7; 8 bases match TRBD2. The trim removed 4 bases at V and 3 bases at J, leaving 12 bases unmatched. In germline, CDR1 is SGDLS, CDR2 YYNGEE. The CDR3 contains 16 residues. This chain's CDR3 is CASSPSGGGSHYEQYF. The CDR3 DNA reads TGTGCCAGCAGCCCCAGTGGCGGGGGGTCCCACTACGAGCAGTACTTC. The full variable domain, in which reference TRBV9 and TRBJ2-7 provide the parts outside the CDR3, is DSGVTQTPKHLITATGQRVTLRCSPRSGDLSVYWYQQSLDQGLQFLIQYYNGEERAKGNILERFSAQQFPDLHSELNLSSLELGDSALYFCASSPSGGGSHYEQYFGPGTRLTVT.

This clonotype was seen more than once but under ten times. The chain joins TRBV6-2 or TRBV6-3 to TRBJ2-3, with a possible D match to TRBD2 (5 bases). The CDR3 spans 15 residues. CDR1 is MNHEY and CDR2 is SVGEGT in the germline V gene. Trimming stripped 2 bases from V and 0 bases from J, with 9 bases between. CDR3: CASSYRGPSTDTQYF. DNA of the CDR3: TGTGCCAGCAGTTACAGAGGGCCTAGCACAGATACGCAGTATTTT.

This clonotype appeared a few times. This chain uses TRBV5-5 with TRBJ1-1, with D unresolved. The germline gives CDR1 SGHKS, CDR2 YYEKEE (reference sequence). Trimming shortened V by 2 bases and J by 3 bases, and 11 bases separated the two germline ends. The CDR3 is made up of 14 amino acids. The CDR3 DNA reads TGTGCCAGCAGCTTCAGGTTGGGGTACACTGAAGCTTTCTTT. Its protein product is CASSFRLGYTEAFF. Full variable domain (outside the CDR3, taken from reference TRBV5-5 and TRBJ1-1): DAGVTQSPTHLIKTRGQQVTLRCSPISGHKSVSWYQQVLGQGPQFIFQYYEKEERGRGNFPDRFSARQFPNYSSELNVNALLLGDSALYLCASSFRLGYTEAFFGQGTRLTVV.